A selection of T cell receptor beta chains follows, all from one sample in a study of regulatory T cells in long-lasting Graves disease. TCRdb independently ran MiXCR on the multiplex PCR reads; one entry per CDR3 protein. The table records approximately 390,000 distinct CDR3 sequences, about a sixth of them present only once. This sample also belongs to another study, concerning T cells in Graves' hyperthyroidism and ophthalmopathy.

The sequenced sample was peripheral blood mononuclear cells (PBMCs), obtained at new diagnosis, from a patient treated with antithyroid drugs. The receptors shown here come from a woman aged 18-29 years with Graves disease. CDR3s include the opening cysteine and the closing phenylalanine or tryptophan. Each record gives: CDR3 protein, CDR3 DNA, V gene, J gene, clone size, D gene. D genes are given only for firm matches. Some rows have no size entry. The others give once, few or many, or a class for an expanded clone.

CASSHNRGPREGEQYF,TGTGCCAGCAGTCACAACAGGGGGCCCCGAGAAGGCGAGCAGTACTTC,TRBV6-1,TRBJ2-7,many,TRBD1
CASSEALLQASTEAFF,TGTGCCAGCAGTGAAGCGCTTCTACAGGCGAGCACTGAAGCTTTCTTT,TRBV2,TRBJ1-1,-,-
CASSPGGSGDYEQFF,TGTGCCAGCAGTCCCGGTGGTAGCGGGGATTATGAGCAGTTCTTC,TRBV6-1,TRBJ2-1,-,TRBD2
CASMIDRTLILYGYTF,TGTGCCAGCATGATTGACAGGACGCTTATCCTCTATGGCTACACCTTC,TRBV2,TRBJ1-2,many,-
CASSRSLGTGRTDTQYF,TGTGCCAGCAGTCGGAGTTTGGGGACAGGAAGAACAGATACGCAGTATTTT,TRBV6-1,TRBJ2-3,-,TRBD1
CSVTNQLARYNEQFF,TGCAGTGTCACGAACCAACTGGCTCGATACAATGAGCAGTTCTTC,TRBV20-1,TRBJ2-1,many,-
CASSPNLDVSGREQYF,TGTGCCAGCAGCCCGAACTTAGACGTTAGCGGGAGAGAGCAGTACTTC,TRBV7-2,TRBJ2-7,many,TRBD2
CASSFLDYPSYEQYF,TGTGCCAGCAGTTTCCTGGACTACCCCTCCTACGAGCAGTACTTC,TRBV28,TRBJ2-7,-,-
CASSPGGEANYGYTF,TGTGCCAGCAGCCCAGGTGGTGAAGCTAACTATGGCTACACCTTC,TRBV9,TRBJ1-2,-,-
CASSSRTSGYNEQFF,TGTGCCAGCAGTTCCCGGACTAGCGGATACAATGAGCAGTTCTTC,TRBV27,TRBJ2-1,many,TRBD2
CASSLSLQETQYF,TGTGCCAGCAGCTTATCCCTACAAGAGACCCAGTACTTC,TRBV7-9,TRBJ2-5,many,-
CASRAGLGTAYNEQFF,TGTGCCAGCAGGGCGGGCCTCGGGACAGCCTACAATGAGCAGTTCTTC,TRBV6-1,TRBJ2-1,many,TRBD1
CASSIIAGVRTGELFF,TGCGCCAGCAGCATTATAGCGGGAGTACGGACCGGGGAGCTGTTTTTT,TRBV5-1,TRBJ2-2,-,TRBD2
CASSLFAARTDYGYTF,TGTGCCAGCAGTTTATTTGCCGCTCGGACAGACTATGGCTACACCTTC,TRBV27,TRBJ1-2,many,-
CASSYSGTSGTGELFF,TGTGCCAGCAGTTATTCCGGGACTAGCGGAACCGGGGAGCTGTTTTTT,TRBV6-9,TRBJ2-2,few,TRBD2
CASSSGDRVNQETQYF,TGTGCCAGCAGCTCCGGGGACAGGGTAAACCAAGAGACCCAGTACTTC,TRBV11-2,TRBJ2-5,many,TRBD1
CASSRPGYNEQFF,TGTGCCAGCAGCCGTCCAGGCTACAATGAGCAGTTCTTC,TRBV14,TRBJ2-1,-,-
CASSQTGGGTEAFF,TGTGCCAGCAGCCAGACAGGGGGCGGCACTGAAGCTTTCTTT,TRBV27,TRBJ1-1,many,TRBD1
CASTPGAGTEAFF,TGTGCCAGCACCCCGGGGGCGGGCACTGAAGCTTTCTTT,TRBV6-1,TRBJ1-1,many,-
CSVDREAFF,TGCAGCGTTGACAGAGAAGCTTTCTTT,TRBV29-1,TRBJ1-1,few,-